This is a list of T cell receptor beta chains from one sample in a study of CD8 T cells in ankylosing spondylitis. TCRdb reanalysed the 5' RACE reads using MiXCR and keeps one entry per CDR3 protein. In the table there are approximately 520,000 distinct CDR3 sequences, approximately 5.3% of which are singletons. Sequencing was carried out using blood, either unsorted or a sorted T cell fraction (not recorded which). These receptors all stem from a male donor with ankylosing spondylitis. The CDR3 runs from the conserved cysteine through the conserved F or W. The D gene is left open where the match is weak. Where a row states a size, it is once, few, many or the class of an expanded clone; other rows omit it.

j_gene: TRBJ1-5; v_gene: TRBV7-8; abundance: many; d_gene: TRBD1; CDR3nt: TGTGCCAGCAGCTCCGGGACAGGGGGCCTCCAGCCCCAGCATTTT; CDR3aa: CASSSGTGGLQPQHF
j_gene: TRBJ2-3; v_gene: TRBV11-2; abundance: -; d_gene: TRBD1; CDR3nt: TGTGCCAGCAGCTTAGTAACCCAGGGGGTGGGCACGCAGTATTTT; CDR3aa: CASSLVTQGVGTQYF
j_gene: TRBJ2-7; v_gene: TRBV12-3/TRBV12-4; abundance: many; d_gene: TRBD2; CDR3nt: TGTGCCAGCAGTTCCCATGGGGGAGGGCCCTTCAAGTACTTC; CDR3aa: CASSSHGGGPFKYF
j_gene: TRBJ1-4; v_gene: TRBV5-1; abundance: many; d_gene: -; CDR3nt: TGCGCCAGCAGCTTGTGGGGGGCGCGTGAAAAACTGTTTTTT; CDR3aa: CASSLWGAREKLFF
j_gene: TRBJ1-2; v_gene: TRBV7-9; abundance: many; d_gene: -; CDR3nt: TGTGCCAGCAGCTTTGACGGGTCCCTCTATGGCTACACCTTC; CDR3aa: CASSFDGSLYGYTF
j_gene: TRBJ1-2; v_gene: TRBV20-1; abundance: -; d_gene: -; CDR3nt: TGCAGTTCCAGGGCCCCTCTAAGTTATGGCTACACCTTC; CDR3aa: CSSRAPLSYGYTF
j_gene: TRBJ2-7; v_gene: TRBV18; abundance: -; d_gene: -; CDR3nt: TGTGCCAGCTCACCAACAAGCGGGTCGCCCTACGAGCAGTACTTC; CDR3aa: CASSPTSGSPYEQYF
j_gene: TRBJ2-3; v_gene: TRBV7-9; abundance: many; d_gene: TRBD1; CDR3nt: TGTGCCAGCAGCCGCCGGGACAGAGTCACAGATACGCAGTATTTT; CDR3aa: CASSRRDRVTDTQYF
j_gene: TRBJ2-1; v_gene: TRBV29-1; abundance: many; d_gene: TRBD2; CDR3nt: TGCAGCGCTGTAGGGACTAGCGGGGGCGATGAGCAGTTCTTC; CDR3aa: CSAVGTSGGDEQFF
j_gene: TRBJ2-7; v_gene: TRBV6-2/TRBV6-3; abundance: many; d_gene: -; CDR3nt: TGTGCCAGCAGTTACTCGGGGTTCTACGAGCAGTACTTC; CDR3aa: CASSYSGFYEQYF
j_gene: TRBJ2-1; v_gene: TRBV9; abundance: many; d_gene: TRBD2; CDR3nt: TGTGCCAGCAGCGCCATGGGACTAGCGGGAGGCAATGAGCAGTTCTTC; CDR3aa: CASSAMGLAGGNEQFF
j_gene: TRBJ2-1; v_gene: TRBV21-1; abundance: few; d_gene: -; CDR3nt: TGTGCCAGCAGCAAAGTATTTAGGCTGACGGGACTCCTGAATGAGCAGTTCTTC; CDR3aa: CASSKVFRLTGLLNEQFF
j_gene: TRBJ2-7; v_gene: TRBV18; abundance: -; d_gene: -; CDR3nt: TGTGCCAGCTCACCACAAATCTACGAGCAGTACTTC; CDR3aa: CASSPQIYEQYF
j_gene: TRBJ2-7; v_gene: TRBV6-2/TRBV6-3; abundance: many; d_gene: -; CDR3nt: TGTGCCAGCACTAGGGGTGGGCTATCCTACGAGCAGTACTTC; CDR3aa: CASTRGGLSYEQYF